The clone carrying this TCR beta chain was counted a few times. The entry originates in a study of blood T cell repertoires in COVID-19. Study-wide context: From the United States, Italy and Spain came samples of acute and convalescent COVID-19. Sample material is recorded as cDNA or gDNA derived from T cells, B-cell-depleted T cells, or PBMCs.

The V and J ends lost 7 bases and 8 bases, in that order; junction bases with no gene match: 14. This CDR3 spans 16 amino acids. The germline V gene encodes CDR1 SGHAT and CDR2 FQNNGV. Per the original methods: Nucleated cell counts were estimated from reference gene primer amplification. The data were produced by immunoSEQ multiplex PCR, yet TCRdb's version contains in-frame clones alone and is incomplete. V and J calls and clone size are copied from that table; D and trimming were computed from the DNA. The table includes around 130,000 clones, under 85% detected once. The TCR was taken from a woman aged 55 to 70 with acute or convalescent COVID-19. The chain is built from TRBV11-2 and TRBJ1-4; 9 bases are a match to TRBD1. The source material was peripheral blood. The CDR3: CASTADWTGAREKLFF. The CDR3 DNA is TGTGCCAGCACCGCGGACTGGACAGGGGCGAGAGAAAAACTGTTTTTT.